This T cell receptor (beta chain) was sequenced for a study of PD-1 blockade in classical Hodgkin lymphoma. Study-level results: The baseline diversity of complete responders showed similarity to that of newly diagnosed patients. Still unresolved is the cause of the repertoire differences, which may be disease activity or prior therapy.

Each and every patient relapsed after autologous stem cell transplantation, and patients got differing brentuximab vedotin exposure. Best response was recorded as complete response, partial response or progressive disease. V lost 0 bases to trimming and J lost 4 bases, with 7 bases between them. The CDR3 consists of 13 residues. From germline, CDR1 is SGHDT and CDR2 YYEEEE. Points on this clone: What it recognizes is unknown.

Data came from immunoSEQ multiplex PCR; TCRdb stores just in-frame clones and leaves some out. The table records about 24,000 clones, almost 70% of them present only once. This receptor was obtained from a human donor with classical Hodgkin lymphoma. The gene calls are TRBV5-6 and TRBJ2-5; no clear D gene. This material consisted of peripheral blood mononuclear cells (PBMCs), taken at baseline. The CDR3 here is CASSLARPETQYF. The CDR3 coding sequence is TGTGCCAGCAGCTTGGCACGGCCAGAGACCCAGTACTTC.